Listed below are T cell receptor beta chains from one sample, sequenced in a study of T cell responses to AZD1222 COVID-19 vaccine. Measured with immunoSEQ multiplex PCR; TCRdb has only the in-frame clones, and not every one. Here the sample spans approximately 68,000 clones, around 90% being singletons. This material consisted of peripheral blood, taken on day 0 of AZD1222 vaccination. Receptors were obtained from an adult in good health. Both conserved end residues are part of each CDR3. Each record gives: V gene, D gene, J gene, clone size, CDR3 length, CDR3 DNA, CDR3 protein. D genes are given only for firm matches. Size is stated for part of the rows, as once, few or many counts, or as a class when the clone is expanded.

V: TRBV29-1
D: TRBD1
J: TRBJ1-3
size: NA
length: 14
DNA: TGCAGCGGAGGGGAGGGGGCGCTTGGAAACACCATATATTTT
CDR3: CSGGEGALGNTIYF

V: TRBV4-3
D: TRBD2
J: TRBJ2-5
size: NA
length: 16
DNA: TGCGCCAGCAGCCCCTTCGGAGCGGGGGGTCAAGAGACCCAGTACTTC
CDR3: CASSPFGAGGQETQYF

V: TRBV5-1
D: TRBD2
J: TRBJ2-3
size: NA
length: 16
DNA: TGCGCCAGCAGCTTGGCTGCGGGGGGGCTCACAGATACGCAGTATTTT
CDR3: CASSLAAGGLTDTQYF

V: TRBV7-9
D: NA
J: TRBJ1-5
size: NA
length: 14
DNA: TGTGCCAGCAGCTTAGGAGGTGAGGGTTCGCCCCAGCATTTT
CDR3: CASSLGGEGSPQHF

V: TRBV30
D: TRBD1
J: TRBJ1-2
size: NA
length: 14
DNA: TGTGCCTGGAGGGGAGGACAGGGGGCGCGGGGCTACACCTTC
CDR3: CAWRGGQGARGYTF

V: TRBV2
D: NA
J: TRBJ1-3
size: NA
length: 16
DNA: TGTGCCAGCAGTGGCCAGGGGATAGAGGCTGGAAACACCATATATTTT
CDR3: CASSGQGIEAGNTIYF

V: TRBV5-1
D: TRBD2
J: TRBJ2-7
size: NA
length: 13
DNA: TGCGCCAGCAGCTTGCGGGGGGCCTACGAGCAGTACTTC
CDR3: CASSLRGAYEQYF

V: TRBV5-1
D: NA
J: TRBJ1-1
size: NA
length: 14
DNA: TGCGCCAGCAGCTTCGGGTTATCGAACACTGAAGCTTTCTTT
CDR3: CASSFGLSNTEAFF

V: TRBV7-2
D: NA
J: TRBJ1-4
size: NA
length: 16
DNA: TGTGCCAGCAGCTTAGCCCTCCCGTACAGGGATGAAAAACTGTTTTTT
CDR3: CASSLALPYRDEKLFF

V: TRBV6-1
D: NA
J: TRBJ2-7
size: NA
length: 12
DNA: TGTGCCAGCAGTGACAGGGCCTACGAGCAGTACTTC
CDR3: CASSDRAYEQYF

V: TRBV11-3
D: NA
J: TRBJ2-2
size: NA
length: 14
DNA: TGTGCCAGCAGCCCGTATGCCGGGACCGGGGAGCTGTTTTTT
CDR3: CASSPYAGTGELFF

V: TRBV5-1
D: TRBD1
J: TRBJ1-1
size: few
length: 14
DNA: TGCGCCAGCAGTTCGTCAGGGGGCTTCACTGAAGCTTTCTTT
CDR3: CASSSSGGFTEAFF

V: TRBV19
D: NA
J: TRBJ1-2
size: few
length: 17
DNA: TGTGCCAGTAGTATCGAAACTCCGGGCCCGGGGGGCGGTGGCTACACCTTC
CDR3: CASSIETPGPGGGGYTF

V: TRBV6-4
D: NA
J: TRBJ2-3
size: few
length: 15
DNA: TGTGCCAGCAGTGACAGTGCGTCTCCAGGGGATACGCAGTATTTT
CDR3: CASSDSASPGDTQYF

V: TRBV14
D: NA
J: TRBJ1-2
size: NA
length: 14
DNA: TGTGCCAGCAGCGGAACGGGCAGGGCGAGGGGCTACACCTTC
CDR3: CASSGTGRARGYTF

V: TRBV19
D: TRBD1
J: TRBJ2-1
size: few
length: 13
DNA: TGTGCCAGTAGGGTGACAGGGGATGATGAGCAGTTCTTC
CDR3: CASRVTGDDEQFF

V: TRBV4-2
D: NA
J: TRBJ2-5
size: NA
length: 14
DNA: TGTGCCAGCAGCCGGAGCGGTCCCCAAGAGACCCAGTACTTC
CDR3: CASSRSGPQETQYF

V: TRBV2
D: TRBD1
J: TRBJ2-5
size: NA
length: 14
DNA: TGTGCCAGCAGGCTCGACAGGGGATGGAAGACCCAGTACTTC
CDR3: CASRLDRGWKTQYF

V: TRBV7-2
D: NA
J: TRBJ1-1
size: NA
length: 13
DNA: TGTGCCAGCAGCTTAGGGGCAGGGTGGCGAGCTTTCTTT
CDR3: CASSLGAGWRAFF

V: TRBV6-6
D: NA
J: TRBJ1-4
size: NA
length: 16
DNA: TGTGCCAGCAGTTACGGTAGCAGGACGGGTAATGAAAAACTGTTTTTT
CDR3: CASSYGSRTGNEKLFF

V: TRBV4-3
D: TRBD2
J: TRBJ2-1
size: NA
length: 15
DNA: TGCGCCAGCAGCCAAGTCGGGGGGTCGAACAATGAGCAGTTCTTC
CDR3: CASSQVGGSNNEQFF

V: TRBV30
D: TRBD1
J: TRBJ1-2
size: NA
length: 12
DNA: TGTGCCTGGAGTGGGGACAGCTATGGCTACACCTTC
CDR3: CAWSGDSYGYTF

V: TRBV3-1/TRBV3-2
D: NA
J: TRBJ1-1
size: few
length: 16
DNA: TGTGCCAGCAGCCAAGATCTGCTGGGGGAAAACACTGAAGCTTTCTTT
CDR3: CASSQDLLGENTEAFF

V: TRBV7-3
D: NA
J: TRBJ2-7
size: NA
length: 13
DNA: TGTGCCAGCAGCTTAACGTTCTTTTCCGAGCAGTACTTC
CDR3: CASSLTFFSEQYF

V: TRBV5-1
D: TRBD2
J: TRBJ2-3
size: NA
length: 16
DNA: TGCGCCAGCAGCTTGGGGACTAGCGGGGGGACAGATACGCAGTATTTT
CDR3: CASSLGTSGGTDTQYF

V: TRBV30
D: NA
J: TRBJ2-2
size: NA
length: 14
DNA: TGTGCCTGGAGTGTACCATGGTTAGGCGGGGAGCTGTTTTTT
CDR3: CAWSVPWLGGELFF

V: TRBV6-4
D: TRBD2
J: TRBJ2-1
size: NA
length: 15
DNA: TGTGCCAGCAGTGTGAAAGCGGGGGGGAATAATGAGCAGTTCTTC
CDR3: CASSVKAGGNNEQFF

V: TRBV4-1
D: NA
J: TRBJ1-2
size: NA
length: 13
DNA: TGCGCCAGCAGCCAAACAACTAACTATGGCTACACCTTC
CDR3: CASSQTTNYGYTF

V: TRBV3-1/TRBV3-2
D: NA
J: TRBJ1-1
size: NA
length: 11
DNA: TGTGCCAGCAGGGGGAACACTGAAGCTTTCTTT
CDR3: CASRGNTEAFF

V: TRBV4-1
D: NA
J: TRBJ2-6
size: NA
length: 19
DNA: TGCGCCAGCAGCCACCCAGGGACATACCCTCCCTCTGGGGCCAACGTCCTGACTTTC
CDR3: CASSHPGTYPPSGANVLTF

V: TRBV19
D: TRBD1
J: TRBJ1-5
size: NA
length: 16
DNA: TGTGCCAGTAGTAGGGGCAGCGGGACAGGCAATCAGCCCCAGCATTTT
CDR3: CASSRGSGTGNQPQHF

V: TRBV4-2
D: NA
J: TRBJ1-1
size: NA
length: 16
DNA: TGTGCCAGCAGCCAAGAGGGGACGGAGGTTTGGACTGAAGCTTTCTTT
CDR3: CASSQEGTEVWTEAFF

V: TRBV28
D: NA
J: TRBJ1-4
size: NA
length: 14
DNA: TGTGCCAGCAGTTTCCCAGGGTTTAATGAAAAACTGTTTTTT
CDR3: CASSFPGFNEKLFF

V: TRBV7-6
D: NA
J: TRBJ2-5
size: NA
length: 13
DNA: TGTGCCAGCAGCTTAGGCAACCAAGAGACCCAGTACTTC
CDR3: CASSLGNQETQYF

V: TRBV9
D: NA
J: TRBJ2-1
size: few
length: 15
DNA: TGTGCCAGCAGCCCCCCAGGGGCCTCCTACAATGAGCAGTTCTTC
CDR3: CASSPPGASYNEQFF

V: TRBV18
D: TRBD1
J: TRBJ1-4
size: NA
length: 17
DNA: TGTGCCAGCTTAAGGGCGCTCTCCGGGACAGGGGATGAAAAACTGTTTTTT
CDR3: CASLRALSGTGDEKLFF

V: TRBV6-6
D: NA
J: TRBJ1-5
size: NA
length: 13
DNA: TGTGCCAGCAGTCAGGAGGGGAATCAGCCCCAGCATTTT
CDR3: CASSQEGNQPQHF

V: TRBV3-1/TRBV3-2
D: NA
J: TRBJ2-2
size: NA
length: 16
DNA: TGTGCCAGCAGCCTTCGTCGGGGGGCGGCCACCGGGGAGCTGTTTTTT
CDR3: CASSLRRGAATGELFF

V: TRBV7-9
D: TRBD2
J: TRBJ2-1
size: NA
length: 12
DNA: TGTGCCAGCAGCTCAAGCGGGAGAAGGCAGTTCTTC
CDR3: CASSSSGRRQFF

V: TRBV3-1/TRBV3-2
D: NA
J: TRBJ1-4
size: NA
length: 16
DNA: TGTGCCAGCAGCCAAAGGCGGCCGGGGACTAATGAAAAACTGTTTTTT
CDR3: CASSQRRPGTNEKLFF

V: TRBV10-3
D: TRBD2
J: TRBJ2-7
size: few
length: 15
DNA: TGTGCCATCAGTGGCCAGCGGGGAAGCTCCTACGAGCAGTACTTC
CDR3: CAISGQRGSSYEQYF

V: TRBV6-5
D: NA
J: TRBJ1-4
size: NA
length: 14
DNA: TGTGCCAGCAGTTACGTTGCAACTAATGAAAAACTGTTTTTT
CDR3: CASSYVATNEKLFF

V: TRBV5-1
D: TRBD2
J: TRBJ2-7
size: NA
length: 14
DNA: TGCGCCAGCAGGTCGGCGGGGGACTCATACGAGCAGTACTTC
CDR3: CASRSAGDSYEQYF

V: TRBV5-1
D: TRBD1
J: TRBJ2-3
size: NA
length: 15
DNA: TGCGCCAGCGGGATCGGGACAGGGGAGACAGATACGCAGTATTTT
CDR3: CASGIGTGETDTQYF

V: TRBV2
D: NA
J: TRBJ1-5
size: NA
length: 15
DNA: TGTGCCAGCAGTGTACCCTACAGGGAGAATCAGCCCCAGCATTTT
CDR3: CASSVPYRENQPQHF

V: TRBV12-3/TRBV12-4
D: NA
J: TRBJ1-2
size: NA
length: 12
DNA: TGTGCCAGCAGTTTAAGCGGGGCCTACTACACCTTC
CDR3: CASSLSGAYYTF

V: TRBV3-1/TRBV3-2
D: NA
J: TRBJ1-6
size: NA
length: 14
DNA: TGTGCCAGCAGCCAAGTACCGTCGCTTTCACCCCTCCACTTT
CDR3: CASSQVPSLSPLHF

V: TRBV11-2
D: NA
J: TRBJ1-1
size: NA
length: 16
DNA: TGTGCCAGCAGCACCCCCCGAGTGAGTTGGGACACTGAAGCTTTCTTT
CDR3: CASSTPRVSWDTEAFF